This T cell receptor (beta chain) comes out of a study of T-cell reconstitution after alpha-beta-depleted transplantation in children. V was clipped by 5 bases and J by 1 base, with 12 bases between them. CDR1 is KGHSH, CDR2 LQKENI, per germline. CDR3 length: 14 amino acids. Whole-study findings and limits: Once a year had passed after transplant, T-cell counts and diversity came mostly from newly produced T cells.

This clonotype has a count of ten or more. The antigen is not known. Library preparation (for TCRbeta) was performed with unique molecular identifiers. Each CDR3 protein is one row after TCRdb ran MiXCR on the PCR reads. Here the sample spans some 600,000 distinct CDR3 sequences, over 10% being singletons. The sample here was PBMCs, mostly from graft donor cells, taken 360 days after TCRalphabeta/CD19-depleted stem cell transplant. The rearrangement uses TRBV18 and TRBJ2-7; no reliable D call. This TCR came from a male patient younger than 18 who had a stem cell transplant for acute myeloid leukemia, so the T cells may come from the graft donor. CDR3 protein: CASSILERSYEQYF. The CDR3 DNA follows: TGTGCCAGCTCAATTTTGGAGCGTTCCTACGAGCAGTACTTC.